The rows below give T cell receptor beta chains drawn from one sample of a study of shared clonotypes between healthy human individuals. The data were produced by immunoSEQ multiplex PCR, yet TCRdb's version contains in-frame clones alone and is incomplete. The data contain 550,000 to 700,000 clones, 55% to 85% of them singletons. What was sequenced was memory CD4+ T cells sorted from blood. The receptor set was obtained from a young woman in good health. The CDR3 runs from the conserved cysteine through the conserved F or W. Each record gives: V gene, D gene, J gene, clone size, CDR3 length, CDR3 protein, CDR3 DNA. A D gene is named only where the DNA matches it firmly. Clone size is not always given. Where it is, it says once, few, many or a class for expanded clones.

TRBV11-1	TRBD1	TRBJ1-4	.	15	CASSLQGASNEKLFF	TGTGCCAGCAGCTTACAGGGGGCTTCTAATGAAAAACTGTTTTTT
TRBV14	.	TRBJ2-2	.	15	CASSQGFSPPGELFF	TGTGCCAGCAGCCAAGGGTTTTCCCCTCCCGGGGAGCTGTTTTTT
TRBV30	.	TRBJ1-4	.	13	CAWSAGNNEKLFF	TGTGCCTGGAGTGCAGGGAATAATGAAAAACTGTTTTTT
TRBV7-2	TRBD2	TRBJ2-7	many	14	CASSLQRDTYEQYF	TGTGCCAGCAGCTTACAGCGGGATACCTACGAGCAGTACTTC
TRBV5-6	.	TRBJ1-5	.	14	CASSLAPGNQPQHF	TGTGCCAGCAGCTTGGCCCCCGGGAATCAGCCCCAGCATTTT
TRBV7-9	.	TRBJ2-7	.	12	CASSQGFYEQYF	TGTGCCAGCAGCCAGGGATTCTACGAGCAGTACTTC
TRBV19	.	TRBJ1-1	.	12	CASGGLGSEAFF	TGTGCCAGTGGGGGCCTCGGTTCTGAAGCTTTCTTT
TRBV5-5	.	TRBJ1-2	.	15	CASSLSRDLLFGYTF	TGTGCCAGCAGCTTGTCTAGGGACCTTCTATTCGGCTACACCTTC
TRBV21-1	.	TRBJ2-7	many	13	CASRPGLPTRQYF	TGTGCCAGTAGACCGGGACTCCCAACGCGGCAGTACTTC
TRBV7-8	.	TRBJ1-1	.	15	CASSLNQGMNTEAFF	TGTGCCAGCAGCTTAAACCAGGGAATGAACACTGAAGCTTTCTTT
TRBV5-1	.	TRBJ1-1	.	14	CASSLLVPNTEAFF	TGCGCCAGCAGCCTCCTTGTGCCGAACACTGAAGCTTTCTTT
TRBV11-2	.	TRBJ2-7	once	13	CASSRTQNYEQYF	TGTGCCAGCAGCCGTACACAAAACTACGAGCAGTACTTC
TRBV9	TRBD2	TRBJ2-1	.	16	CASSVVLAGGVDEQFF	TGTGCCAGCAGCGTAGTTCTAGCGGGAGGGGTAGATGAGCAGTTCTTC
TRBV7-9	TRBD2	TRBJ2-3	.	16	CASSSSGTSGRFTQYF	TGTGCCAGCAGCAGCTCCGGGACTAGCGGGAGATTTACGCAGTATTTT
TRBV19	TRBD1	TRBJ2-7	.	13	CASSTGQGHEQYF	TGTGCCAGTAGTACTGGACAGGGCCACGAGCAGTACTTC
TRBV30	.	TRBJ2-1	.	13	CAWSVVEGNEQFF	TGTGCCTGGAGTGTCGTTGAGGGCAATGAGCAGTTCTTC
TRBV2	.	TRBJ2-5	.	13	CASSGQFEETQYF	TGTGCCAGCAGTGGACAGTTCGAAGAGACCCAGTACTTC
TRBV7-9	.	TRBJ2-2	.	15	CASSLWLANTGELFF	TGTGCCAGCAGCTTATGGTTAGCGAACACCGGGGAGCTGTTTTTT
TRBV28	.	TRBJ1-2	.	12	CASKGQHYGYTF	TGTGCCAGCAAGGGGCAGCACTATGGCTACACCTTC
TRBV5-1	TRBD2	TRBJ2-5	.	15	CASSLLAGGRETQYF	TGCGCCAGCAGCTTGTTAGCGGGAGGTCGGGAGACCCAGTACTTC
TRBV28	.	TRBJ1-2	few	13	CASSVGGRYGYTF	TGTGCCAGCAGTGTCGGGGGGCGGTATGGCTACACCTTC
TRBV19	TRBD1	TRBJ1-5	once	14	CASAGTGGNQPQHF	TGTGCCAGCGCCGGGACAGGGGGCAATCAGCCCCAGCATTTT
TRBV4-1	.	TRBJ1-5	.	16	CASSQDLGRGNQPQHF	TGCGCCAGCAGCCAAGATTTAGGCAGGGGCAATCAGCCCCAGCATTTT
TRBV18	.	TRBJ2-2	.	15	CASSSGGAWTGELFF	TGTGCCAGCTCATCCGGGGGCGCCTGGACCGGGGAGCTGTTTTTT
TRBV6-1	.	TRBJ2-3	.	14	CASSRNRGTDTQYF	TGTGCCAGCAGTAGAAACAGGGGCACAGATACGCAGTATTTT
TRBV5-4	.	TRBJ2-3	.	16	CASSFRRGKNTDTQYF	TGTGCCAGCAGCTTTCGGCGTGGCAAAAACACAGATACGCAGTATTTT
TRBV5-6	.	TRBJ1-5	.	17	CASSLGLREAVSQPQHF	TGTGCCAGCAGCTTGGGACTTAGGGAGGCGGTCAGTCAGCCCCAGCATTTT
TRBV11-2	TRBD2	TRBJ2-7	once	15	CASSHTSGIPYEQYF	TGTGCCAGCAGCCATACAAGCGGGATCCCCTACGAGCAGTACTTC
TRBV29-1	TRBD2	TRBJ2-7	.	13	CSVGLAGGYEQYF	TGCAGCGTTGGGTTAGCGGGAGGGTACGAGCAGTACTTC
TRBV10-3	.	TRBJ1-5	.	13	CAIKAEGSVPQHF	TGTGCCATCAAGGCGGAGGGGTCTGTTCCCCAGCATTTT
TRBV11-2	.	TRBJ2-7	.	15	CASSVVRGALYEQYF	TGTGCCAGCAGCGTCGTACGGGGGGCGCTCTACGAGCAGTACTTC
TRBV11-3	.	TRBJ2-1	.	14	CASSLDLGDNEQFF	TGTGCCAGCAGCTTAGATCTCGGTGACAATGAGCAGTTCTTC
TRBV5-4	.	TRBJ2-1	.	15	CASSLQRGGDNEQFF	TGTGCCAGCAGCTTACAGAGAGGGGGTGACAATGAGCAGTTCTTC
TRBV28	.	TRBJ1-5	few	13	CASSLTSDQPQHF	TGTGCCAGCAGTTTAACTTCCGATCAGCCCCAGCATTTT
TRBV28	TRBD1	TRBJ2-4	.	14	CASSWGDRGNIQYF	TGTGCCAGCAGTTGGGGTGACAGGGGGAACATTCAGTACTTC
TRBV28	.	TRBJ1-5	once	13	CASSFSVNQPQHF	TGTGCCAGCAGTTTTAGTGTTAATCAGCCCCAGCATTTT
TRBV19	TRBD1	TRBJ2-7	few	15	CASKGAGGESYEQYF	TGTGCCAGTAAAGGGGCAGGGGGCGAATCCTACGAGCAGTACTTC
TRBV27	.	TRBJ2-7	.	15	CASTPRARGSYEQYF	TGTGCCAGCACCCCGCGGGCAAGGGGGTCCTACGAGCAGTACTTC
TRBV14	TRBD2	TRBJ2-3	.	16	CASSPGLAGGTDTQYF	TGTGCCAGCAGCCCGGGACTAGCGGGAGGCACAGATACGCAGTATTTT
TRBV30	TRBD2	TRBJ2-3	.	14	CACRPGGSLDTQYF	TGTGCCTGCCGTCCGGGCGGGAGTTTAGATACGCAGTATTTT
TRBV7-8	.	TRBJ2-3	.	13	CASSFQGTDTQYF	TGTGCCAGCAGCTTTCAGGGCACAGATACGCAGTATTTT
TRBV2	.	TRBJ2-6	.	18	CASSEVRAGTFGANVLTF	TGTGCCAGCAGTGAAGTAAGGGCAGGGACGTTCGGGGCCAACGTCCTGACTTTC
TRBV28	TRBD2	TRBJ2-2	once	15	CASSNSGRLAGELFF	TGTGCCAGCAGCAATAGCGGGAGGTTGGCCGGGGAGCTGTTTTTT
TRBV19	TRBD1	TRBJ1-2	once	13	CASRGQDLYGYTF	TGTGCCAGTAGGGGACAGGACCTTTATGGCTACACCTTC
TRBV7-8	TRBD2	TRBJ2-3	.	16	CASNRGASGRTDTQYF	TGTGCCAGCAACCGAGGAGCTAGCGGGAGAACAGATACGCAGTATTTT
TRBV4-2	TRBD1	TRBJ1-6	.	16	CASSLKPGTEDSPLHF	TGTGCCAGCAGCCTGAAGCCCGGGACAGAGGATTCACCCCTCCACTTT
TRBV5-8	TRBD1	TRBJ1-2	.	16	CASSFPTGGVHYGYTF	TGTGCCAGCAGCTTTCCGACAGGGGGAGTTCACTATGGCTACACCTTC
TRBV6-5	TRBD1	TRBJ2-1	.	15	CASSHRDRARNEQFF	TGTGCCAGCAGCCACCGGGACAGGGCACGCAATGAGCAGTTCTTC